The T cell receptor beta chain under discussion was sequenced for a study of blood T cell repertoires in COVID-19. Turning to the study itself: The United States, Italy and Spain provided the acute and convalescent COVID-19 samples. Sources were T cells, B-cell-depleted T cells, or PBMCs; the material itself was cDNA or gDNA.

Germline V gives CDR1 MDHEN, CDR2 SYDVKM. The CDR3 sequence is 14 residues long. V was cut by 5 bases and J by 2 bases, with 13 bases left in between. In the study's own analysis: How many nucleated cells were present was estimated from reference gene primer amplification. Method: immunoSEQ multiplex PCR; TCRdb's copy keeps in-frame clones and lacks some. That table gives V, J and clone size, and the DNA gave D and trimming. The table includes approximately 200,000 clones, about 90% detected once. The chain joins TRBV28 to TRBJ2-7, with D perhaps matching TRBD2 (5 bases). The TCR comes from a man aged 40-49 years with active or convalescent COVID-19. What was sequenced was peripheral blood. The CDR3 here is CASSTRATTYEQYF. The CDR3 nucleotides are TGTGCCAGCAGTACGCGAGCGACTACCTACGAGCAGTACTTC. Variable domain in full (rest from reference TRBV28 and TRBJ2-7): DVKVTQSSRYLVKRTGEKVFLECVQDMDHENMFWYRQDPGLGLRLIYFSYDVKMKEKGDIPEGYSVSREKKERFSLILESASTNQTSMYLCASSTRATTYEQYFGPGTRLTVT.